This T cell receptor beta chain comes out of a study of T cell repertoires in cytomegalovirus infection. Study as a whole: Shared public TCR beta signatures pointed to both CMV infection and a matching HLA type.

Overall study results and limits: Identification of carriers of CMV plus the relevant HLA was achieved through cumulative public TCR beta family frequency. Across the ex vivo response, the dominant clonotypes were HLA-C-restricted CMV-specific TCR beta clonotypes.

Note on this clonotype: Antigen: not known.

From the reads, TCRdb called clonotypes with MiXCR, one entry per CDR3 protein. The sample has about 150,000 distinct CDR3 sequences; around 24% are singletons. The TCR comes from a human donor in good health (CMV status not recorded). Some clones in this sample may be carry-over from other donors' samples. Sequenced: PBMCs.

The CDR3 here is CASSEQGSYGYTF. The CDR3 DNA reads as TGTGCCAGCAGTGAACAGGGGTCCTATGGCTACACCTTC. The chain is built from TRBV2 and TRBJ1-2; weak D call: TRBD1 (6 bases). Germline CDR1 is SNHLY and CDR2 is FYNNEI. The CDR3 consists of 13 residues. V was cut by 2 bases and J by 4 bases, with 8 bases left in between.